The 5 T cell receptor beta chains presented below share a single source sample, sequenced in a study of T cell responses to AZD1222 COVID-19 vaccine. Generated by immunoSEQ multiplex PCR, the TCRdb table keeps only in-frame clones and is missing some. The data hold 75,000 to 95,000 clones, with approximately 81% observed a single time. The sequencing here drew on peripheral blood, taken on day 0 of AZD1222 vaccination. The receptor set was obtained from an adult in good health.

This clone has only a few counts. The rearrangement links TRBV18 to TRBJ2-1; D is tentatively TRBD1 or TRBD2 (6 bases each). Trimming cost V 6 bases and J 9 bases, with 15 bases left between them. Germline CDR1 is KGHSH and CDR2 is LQKENI. The CDR3 length is 13 residues. The CDR3, as DNA: TGTGCCAGCTCTCCGACCGGGGGCAGTGAGCAGTTCTTC. This codes for CASSPTGGSEQFF.

This clone was picked up one time. This chain connects TRBV2 to TRBJ2-5, with TRBD2 identical over 10 bases. Trimming cost V 6 bases and J 5 bases; bases outside gene matches: 9. The CDR3 is 15 amino acids. The germline CDR1 and CDR2 sequences are SNHLY and FYNNEI. The CDR3 spells CASRLAGAARETQYF. CDR3 DNA sequence: TGTGCCAGCAGGCTAGCGGGGGCAGCACGGGAGACCCAGTACTTC.

The rearrangement links TRBV5-1 to TRBJ1-1; tentatively, D is TRBD1 (5 bases). V lost 4 bases and J lost 1, with 11 bases in between. This CDR3 has 14 residues. Germline V lookup: CDR1 SGHRS, CDR2 YFSETQ. CDR3: CASSNPGTNTEAFF. The CDR3 bases are TGCGCCAGCAGCAATCCAGGGACGAACACTGAAGCTTTCTTT.

This sequence joins TRBV4-1 and TRBJ1-2; maybe TRBD1 (5 bases). The germline V and J ends were trimmed by 1 base and 4 bases, with 7 bases remaining between them. Germline assignment: CDR1 MGHRA and CDR2 YSYEKL. The length of the CDR3 is 13 residues. The CDR3 DNA follows: TGCGCCAGCAGCCAAGGGGGCAGCTATGGCTACACCTTC. Amino acid sequence: CASSQGGSYGYTF.

The chain carries TRBV28 and TRBJ1-2; TRBD1 aligns across 8 bases. The CDR3 has 16 residues. Germline V gene data show CDR1 as MDHEN and CDR2 as SYDVKM. With V trimmed by 3 bases and J by 2 bases, 8 bases remained unmatched. The CDR3 bases are TGTGCCAGCAGTTTTCCCGGGACAGGCCGAAACTATGGCTACACCTTC. As protein: CASSFPGTGRNYGYTF.